This section outlines one T cell receptor (beta chain) sequence together with its context. As handled by the study authors: Reference gene primer amplification gave estimated nucleated cell counts. Produced via immunoSEQ multiplex PCR; TCRdb's table is partial and in-frame only. The V and J calls and clone size were taken over from that table, and D and trimming were inferred from the DNA. The data hold some 67,000 clones, with roughly nine tenths observed a single time. The germline V gene encodes CDR1 SGHVS and CDR2 FNYEAQ. The V end was cut by 6 bases, the J end by 6 bases, with 18 bases between. The CDR3 consists of 15 residues. These data are taken from a study of blood T cell repertoires in COVID-19. Study in general: Sites in the United States, Italy and Spain provided acute and convalescent COVID-19 samples. T cells, B-cell-depleted T cells, or PBMCs supplied cDNA or gDNA.

The sample taken for sequencing was peripheral blood. This chain joins TRBV7-6 and TRBJ1-5, with D possibly TRBD1 on 5 matching bases. The sequence was obtained from a woman of 80 years or more with acute or convalescent COVID-19. This chain's CDR3 is CASSLRVGGSQPQHF. The CDR3 DNA is TGTGCCAGCAGTTTACGGGTGGGGGGTAGTCAGCCCCAGCATTTT.